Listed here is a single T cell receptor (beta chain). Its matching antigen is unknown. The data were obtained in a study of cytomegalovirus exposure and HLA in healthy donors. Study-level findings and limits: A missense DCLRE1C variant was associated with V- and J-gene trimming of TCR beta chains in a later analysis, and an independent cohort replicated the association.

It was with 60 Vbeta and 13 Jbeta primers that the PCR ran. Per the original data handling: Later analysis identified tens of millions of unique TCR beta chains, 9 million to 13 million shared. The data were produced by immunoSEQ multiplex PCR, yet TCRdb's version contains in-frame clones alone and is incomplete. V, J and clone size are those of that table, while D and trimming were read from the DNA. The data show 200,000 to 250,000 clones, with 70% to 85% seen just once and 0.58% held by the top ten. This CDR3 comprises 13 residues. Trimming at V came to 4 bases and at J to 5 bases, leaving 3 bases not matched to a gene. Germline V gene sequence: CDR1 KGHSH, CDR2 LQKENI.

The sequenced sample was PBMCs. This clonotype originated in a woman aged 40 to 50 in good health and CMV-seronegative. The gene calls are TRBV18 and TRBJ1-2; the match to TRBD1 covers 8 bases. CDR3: CASSQQGAYGYTF. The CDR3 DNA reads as TGTGCCAGCTCACAGCAGGGGGCTTATGGCTACACCTTC.